One and the same sample provided the 14 T cell receptor beta chains below, sequenced in a study of CD8+ T cells in alopecia areata. Researchers gathered lesional scalp punch biopsies and peripheral blood from patients with alopecia areata. Sequencing used cDNA as its template, made by extracting RNA and reverse transcribing it. Using immunoSEQ multiplex PCR, the repertoire was profiled, and TCRdb retains in-frame clones only, with some absent. The profile shows around 15,000 clones, about 63% of them singletons. Sequencing used skin. These receptor sequences come from a human donor with alopecia areata.

The chain employs TRBV7-9 and TRBJ2-5, with D tentatively TRBD1 or TRBD2 (5 bases each). CDR3 length equals 14 residues. CDR1 is SEHNR and CDR2 is FQNEAQ in the germline V gene (reference sequence). V was cut by 6 bases and J by 2 bases, with 13 bases left in between. CDR3 nucleotide sequence: TGTGCCAGCAGTCCGCCGGGACGTCAAGAGACCCAGTACTTC. Protein: CASSPPGRQETQYF.

This clone was found a few times. CDR3 in amino acids: CASSLRGRGNYNEQFF. CDR3 coding DNA: TGTGCCAGCAGCTTAAGGGGACGGGGTAATTACAATGAGCAGTTCTTC. V is TRBV13 and J is TRBJ2-1; either TRBD1 or TRBD2 may fit D (5 bases each). V lost 2 bases, J lost 4 bases, and 15 bases lay in between. Germline V lookup: CDR1 PRHDT, CDR2 FYEKMQ (reference sequence). The CDR3 length is 16 residues.

V and J are TRBV7-9 and TRBJ2-7; TRBD1 is a possible D gene (6 bases). Looked up from germline, CDR1 is SEHNR and CDR2 is FQNEAQ (reference sequence). The CDR3 covers 13 residues. With 5 bases removed from V and 5 bases from J, the gap between germline ends came to 13 bases. DNA of the CDR3: TGTGCCAGCAGCCAGGGGATTCTTAACGAGCAGTACTTC. It specifies CASSQGILNEQYF. The full variable domain, its missing parts supplied by reference TRBV7-9 and TRBJ2-7, is DTGVSQNPRHKITKRGQNVTFRCDPISEHNRLYWYRQTLGQGPEFLTYFQNEAQLEKSRLLSDRFSAERPKGSFSTLEIQRTEQGDSAMYLCASSQGILNEQYFGPGTRLTVT.

This clone has a handful of counts. The chain recombines TRBV28 with TRBJ1-1; D remains ambiguous. CDR3 length equals 13 residues. CDR1 and CDR2 (germline): MDHEN, SYDVKM. V lost 1 base and J 1 base, leaving 4 bases between the germline ends. The CDR3 reads CASSLYKNTEAFF. The CDR3 coding sequence is TGTGCCAGCAGTTTATACAAGAACACTGAAGCTTTCTTT.

The V and J genes are TRBV28 and TRBJ1-1, with 8 bases lining up with TRBD1. After removal of 5 bases from V and 0 bases from J, the junction contained 2 bases not matched to a gene. This CDR3 has 14 residues. Germline V gene sequence: CDR1 MDHEN, CDR2 SYDVKM. The DNA for the CDR3 is TGTGCCAGCAGTAGGACAGGGATGAACACTGAAGCTTTCTTT. Amino acid sequence: CASSRTGMNTEAFF.

The rearrangement joins TRBV9 to TRBJ2-7; 8 nucleotides agree with TRBD2. J gave up 4 bases and V 4 bases, and 7 bases lay outside the gene matches. This CDR3 is built from 14 residues. CDR1 is SGDLS, CDR2 YYNGEE, per germline. Here the CDR3 reads CASSPSGLIYEQYF. The CDR3 region has the DNA TGTGCCAGCAGCCCTAGCGGGCTTATTTACGAGCAGTACTTC.

The J gene is TRBJ2-5, the V gene TRBV2, with 9 bases lining up with TRBD1. The CDR3 is made up of 13 amino acids. Trimming removed 8 bases from V and 3 bases from J; junction bases left unmatched: 4. Germline CDR1 and CDR2: SNHLY and FYNNEI. CDR3 loop: CASLDRGKETQYF. For the CDR3, the DNA is TGTGCCAGCCTGGACAGGGGAAAAGAGACCCAGTACTTC.

The rearrangement uses TRBV11-2 and TRBJ2-7, with a tentative D call TRBD1 (5 bases). CDR3 length equals 15 residues. The germline CDR1 and CDR2 sequences are SGHAT and FQNNGV. V lost 7 bases, J lost 2 bases, and 18 bases lay in between. The DNA for the CDR3 is TGTGCCAGCACCCTAGGGGTTGGGTCGACCTACGAGCAGTACTTC. Protein: CASTLGVGSTYEQYF.

The chain links TRBV7-3 to TRBJ1-2; D gene uncertain. The germline gives CDR1 SGHTA, CDR2 FQGTGA. The CDR3 sequence is 15 residues long. Deletions cut 0 bases from V and 8 bases from J, with 16 bases between. This CDR3 reads CASSLTGLGPKGYTF. DNA for the CDR3: TGTGCCAGCAGCTTAACTGGTTTAGGGCCGAAGGGCTACACCTTC.

The genes are TRBV6-5 and TRBJ2-7; tentatively, D is TRBD1 (5 bases). This CDR3 comprises 14 residues. Germline lookup yields CDR1 MNHEY and CDR2 SVGAGI. V dropped 5 bases and J dropped 2 bases, with 13 bases sitting between them. This CDR3 reads CASSPRGETYEQYF. The CDR3 DNA is TGTGCCAGCAGTCCTAGGGGTGAAACCTACGAGCAGTACTTC.

This chain connects TRBV6-6 to TRBJ2-7, with 9 bases lining up with TRBD2. The CDR3 runs to 16 residues. Germline CDR1 is MNHNY and CDR2 is SVGAGI (reference sequence). J gave up 4 bases and V 0 bases, and 7 bases lay outside the gene matches. This CDR3 is CASSYSIIAGVYEQYF. The DNA for the CDR3 is TGTGCCAGCAGTTACTCGATCATAGCGGGAGTATACGAGCAGTACTTC.

This clone was seen once. The V call is TRBV28, the J call TRBJ2-1, with D possibly called TRBD1 or TRBD2 (5 bases each). V gave up 7 bases and J gave up 7 bases, with 23 bases separating them. This CDR3 has 16 amino acids. The germline V gene has CDR1 MDHEN and CDR2 SYDVKM. CDR3 coding DNA: TGTGCCAGCACGGGGAGTAGGGGTGCGCGGCGGAATGAGCAGTTCTTC. It yields the protein CASTGSRGARRNEQFF.

There are a few counts of this clone. The rearrangement links TRBV7-2 to TRBJ2-7, with TRBD1 matching over 11 bases. The CDR3 is made up of 18 amino acids. The germline V gene has CDR1 SGHTA and CDR2 FQGNSA. V dropped 7 bases and J dropped 1; count of bases not matched to a gene: 15. CDR3 sequence (DNA): TGTGCCAGCAACCTTCGGGACAGGGGGAAACTACCTTCCTACGAGCAGTACTTC. Its protein product is CASNLRDRGKLPSYEQYF.

There are a few counts of this clone. V and J are TRBV7-6 and TRBJ2-3, with 13 bases matching TRBD2. The CDR3 consists of 17 residues. With 5 bases clipped from V and 0 bases from J, the junction kept 5 bases outside the gene matches. The germline CDR1 and CDR2 sequences are SGHVS and FNYEAQ. The CDR3 protein is CASSRRLAGGSTDTQYF. CDR3 nucleotide sequence: TGTGCCAGCAGCCGAAGACTAGCGGGGGGTAGCACAGATACGCAGTATTTT.